The 16 T cell receptor beta chains reported below all come from one sample, sequenced in a study of cytotoxic CD8 clonotypes in ibrutinib-treated CLL (dated by TCRdb to the early 2020s). To prepare the library, the immunoSEQ multiplex PCR assay was applied. TCRdb mirrors the immuneACCESS table, restricted to in-frame sequences. Some clones are absent from its copies; in checked studies, under half trace to an unresolved V gene, and the reason for the others is unknown. Counted in this sample were a few hundred thousand clones; 60% to 80% of them appeared once. Approximately 6% of the sample is taken by the ten largest. Sequenced here: PBMCs, sampled after 36 months of ibrutinib treatment. The receptors were gathered from a human donor with chronic lymphocytic leukemia.

The chain employs TRBV7-2 and TRBJ1-1; 9 bases are a match to TRBD1. The germline V gene has CDR1 SGHTA and CDR2 FQGNSA. The CDR3 is made up of 16 amino acids. V was clipped by 5 bases and J by 0 bases; unmatched bases: 7. For the CDR3, the DNA is TGTGCCAGCAGCAGAGAAGGACAGGGGCTGAACACTGAAGCTTTCTTT. Translating it yields CASSREGQGLNTEAFF. Looking up the rest from reference TRBV7-2 and TRBJ1-1 gives the full variable domain: GAGVSQSPSNKVTEKGKDVELRCDPISGHTALYWYRQSLGQGLEFLIYFQGNSAPDKSGLPSDRFSAERTGGSVSTLTIQRTQQEDSAVYLCASSREGQGLNTEAFFGQGTRLTVV.

The V call is TRBV28, the J call TRBJ1-5; a possible D gene is TRBD1 (5 bases). Per the germline V gene, CDR1 is MDHEN and CDR2 is SYDVKM. The CDR3 has 13 amino acids. V dropped 8 bases and J dropped 5 bases, with 13 bases sitting between them. The CDR3 DNA sequence: TGTGCCAGCGTCCTTAGGGGCCATCAGCCCCAGCATTTT. This translates into CASVLRGHQPQHF.

In this sample, this clone turned up a few times. This chain joins TRBV5-1 and TRBJ2-3; weak D call: TRBD2 (6 bases). CDR3 length equals 14 residues. Between the trimmed V and J ends, which lost 4 bases and 0 bases, there was a span of 9 bases. Per the germline V gene, CDR1 is SGHRS and CDR2 is YFSETQ. The CDR3 sequence: CASSVAVSTDTQYF. The CDR3 coding sequence is TGCGCCAGCAGCGTAGCGGTTAGCACAGATACGCAGTATTTT.

The chain employs TRBV9 and TRBJ2-5; 7 bases are shared with TRBD2. This CDR3 contains 15 residues. J lost 4 bases, V lost 0 bases, and 6 bases had no gene match. Germline-derived CDR1 and CDR2 are SGDLS and YYNGEE. The CDR3 loop reads CASSVERIAGETQYF. The DNA of the CDR3 is TGTGCCAGCAGCGTAGAACGGATAGCGGGAGAGACCCAGTACTTC.

This chain connects TRBV6-5 to TRBJ1-2; D gene unclear. CDR3 length: 16 residues. V shed 2 bases and J shed 2 bases, with 15 bases lying between them. CDR1 is MNHEY, CDR2 SVGAGI, per germline. Here the CDR3 DNA reads TGTGCCAGCAGTTACCAGAAGATAGGAGCCAACTATGGCTACACCTTC. Its translation: CASSYQKIGANYGYTF.

The chain couples TRBV29-1 to TRBJ2-7; no firm D call. The CDR3 loop spans 10 amino acids. The V and J ends lost 4 bases and 6 bases respectively, with 7 bases between them. Germline loops: CDR1 SQVTM, CDR2 ANQGSEA. The CDR3 region is CSVGGREQYF. The CDR3 region has the DNA TGCAGCGTTGGGGGTCGCGAGCAGTACTTC.

Points on this clone: This same CDR3 is encoded by further DNA sequences in the sample. This chain connects TRBV28 to TRBJ2-7; D might be TRBD1 (6 bases). Trimming took off 6 bases at V and 2 bases at J, with 11 bases between the two ends. Germline lookup yields CDR1 MDHEN and CDR2 SYDVKM. This CDR3 is 13 amino acids long. DNA for the CDR3: TGTGCCAGCAGGGAACAGGGAACCTACGAGCAGTACTTC. Encoded protein: CASREQGTYEQYF.

CDR3 nucleotide sequence: TGTGCCACCAGCAGAGACAGGGCTGGGGGGGCTAACACTGAAGCTTTCTTT. Protein product: CATSRDRAGGANTEAFF. The chain uses TRBV15 and TRBJ1-1; maybe TRBD1 (6 bases). Trimming shortened V by 0 bases and J by 2 bases, and 16 bases separated the two germline ends. CDR1 is LNHNV, CDR2 YYDKDF, per germline (reference sequence). The CDR3 runs to 17 residues.

The DNA of the CDR3 is TGTGCCAGCGTAGCGGGGGACACAGATACGCAGTATTTT. It is translated as CASVAGDTDTQYF. The chain joins TRBV25-1 to TRBJ2-3, with 9 positions matching TRBD2. The CDR3 runs 13 residues. Germline CDR1 is MGHDK and CDR2 is SYGVNS. The V and J ends lost 8 bases and 2 bases, in that order; junction bases with no gene match: 2.

The rearrangement links TRBV11-2 to TRBJ1-1, with D tentatively TRBD1 (5 bases). V shed 2 bases and J shed 3 bases, with 16 bases lying between them. The CDR3 consists of 16 residues. Germline V lookup: CDR1 SGHAT, CDR2 FQNNGV. CDR3: CASSLKSGGRDTEAFF. CDR3 nucleotide sequence: TGTGCCAGCAGCTTAAAATCGGGAGGCAGGGACACTGAAGCTTTCTTT.

V is TRBV6-6 and J is TRBJ2-1; D is ambiguous. The CDR3 totals 16 residues. V was shortened by 0 bases and J by 4 bases, with 13 bases between the two germline ends. The germline CDR1 and CDR2 sequences are MNHNY and SVGAGI (reference sequence). This CDR3 is CASSYSGLGPYNEQFF. The CDR3 DNA is TGTGCCAGCAGTTACTCAGGGTTGGGCCCTTACAATGAGCAGTTCTTC.

As concerns this clone: The identical CDR3 is also encoded by other nucleotide sequences in the sample. The J gene is TRBJ2-5, the V gene TRBV29-1; D possibly corresponds to TRBD1 (6 bases). Germline V CDR1 and CDR2: SQVTM, ANQGSEA. This CDR3 comprises 18 residues. In DNA, the CDR3 is TGCAGTTACTGGGGTGGGGTGGACCGGGACAACAACCAAGAGACCCAGTACTTC. It yields the protein CSYWGGVDRDNNQETQYF.

The chain has TRBV29-1 and TRBJ2-7, with a weak D call TRBD1 (6 bases). CDR1 is SQVTM, CDR2 ANQGSEA, per germline. V shed 7 bases and J shed 4 bases, with 17 bases lying between them. The CDR3 covers 13 residues. This chain's CDR3 is CSAAETGFYEQYF. The CDR3 coding sequence is TGCAGCGCAGCAGAGACAGGCTTTTACGAGCAGTACTTC.

The chain links TRBV6-5 to TRBJ2-7; TRBD2 aligns across 9 bases. V shed 8 bases, J shed 5 bases, and the junction held 10 bases outside the gene matches. This CDR3 spans 14 amino acids. Germline V CDR1 and CDR2: MNHEY, SVGAGI. The CDR3 DNA follows: TGTGCCAGCGGCCGAGCGGGAGGACCGCACGAGCAGTACTTC. Protein sequence: CASGRAGGPHEQYF.

V gene TRBV4-2 combines with J gene TRBJ1-2, with TRBD1 identical over 7 bases. Germline CDR1 LGHNA, CDR2 YNFKEQ. This CDR3 contains 14 residues. V was clipped by 0 bases and J by 8 bases; unmatched bases: 6. DNA of the CDR3: TGTGCCAGCAGCCAAGATCCCAGGGGGGAGGGCTACACCTTC. Translation: CASSQDPRGEGYTF.

This clone has only a few counts. The rearrangement links TRBV9 to TRBJ1-1; maybe TRBD1 (6 bases). Trimming took 5 bases from V and 10 from J, leaving 12 bases between them. This CDR3 is built from 11 residues. Germline CDR1 SGDLS, CDR2 YYNGEE. The CDR3 DNA sequence: TGTGCCAGCAGTGACAGGTCTGGAGCTTTCTTT. Encoded protein: CASSDRSGAFF.